The present TCR beta chain was sequenced within a study of radiation and T cells in renal cell carcinoma. Study results and caveats: In blood, top tumor clones expanded by 2 weeks, shrinking by 4. Baseline intratumoral clonotype presence is unknown without pretreatment biopsies.

Turning to this clone: The antigen is not known.

Time point here: baseline pretreatment blood. Documented treatment: 15 Gy SBRT to primary tumor, nephrectomy 4 weeks later. This renal cell carcinoma was of the clear cell type. Generated by immunoSEQ multiplex PCR, the TCRdb table keeps only in-frame clones and is missing some. The sample holds approximately 150,000 clones, less than 85% seen once. Germline loops: CDR1 LGHNA, CDR2 YSLEER. V shed 0 bases, J shed 0 bases, and the junction held 2 bases outside the gene matches. The CDR3 has 15 amino acids. The starting material was blood, obtained from a patient whose treatment included radiotherapy and nephrectomy. The gene calls are TRBV4-3 and TRBJ2-7, with TRBD1 matching over 7 bases. The TCR was taken from a woman between 50 and 59 years old with renal cell carcinoma. CDR3 amino acids: CASSQETGFSYEQYF. In DNA form, the CDR3 reads TGCGCCAGCAGCCAAGAGACAGGGTTCTCCTACGAGCAGTACTTC.